Below are 20 T cell receptor beta chains sequenced from a single sample in a study (dated by TCRdb to the mid-2010s). The library was generated by 5' RACE. Instrument used: Illumina MiSeq. TCRdb redid the processing of the public reads, applying fastp at Q25 and MiXCR, and retained in-frame beta chains. Duplicate CDR3 protein sequences are folded into a single record with the most common DNA and genes. The sample table shows about 54,000 distinct CDR3 sequences, and about 15% are seen once. The ten largest clones add up to approximately 2.1% of the sample. Sequenced input: naive CD4+ T cells sorted from blood. The sample's cell subset or site label, decoded: naive CD4+ T cells, CD4+CD45RA+CD25-. These receptors originate from a female donor with breast cancer.

A remark on this clonotype: A much larger clone is a single base away; this may be a read error. V gene TRBV12-3 or TRBV12-4 combines with J gene TRBJ1-6; the D is unclear. The V gene lost 6 bases and the J gene lost 10 bases, with 13 bases spanning the gap. The CDR3 consists of 13 residues. The CDR3 sequence is CASSCQVGSPLHF. The CDR3 DNA is TGTGCCAGCAGCTGTCAGGTTGGGTCACCCCTCCACTTT.

This clonotype was detected only a few times. The V call is TRBV4-1, the J call TRBJ1-3, with 7 nucleotides matching TRBD1. V dropped 1 base and J dropped 0; count of bases not matched to a gene: 9. Germline loops: CDR1 MGHRA, CDR2 YSYEKL. The CDR3 runs 18 residues. As DNA, the CDR3 is TGCGCCAGCAGCCAAGTGTCGACAGGGTACTTCTCTGGAAACACCATATATTTT. Amino acid sequence: CASSQVSTGYFSGNTIYF.

This clonotype was seen repeatedly, ten times or more. The chain carries TRBV2 and TRBJ2-5; 9 nucleotides agree with TRBD1. CDR3 length: 14 amino acids. CDR1 is SNHLY, CDR2 FYNNEI, per germline. Unmatched junction bases numbered 5, after V lost 5 bases and J lost 4 bases. The CDR3 region has the DNA TGTGCCAGCAGTCTACAGGGGGCCGGAGAGACCCAGTACTTC. The encoded protein is CASSLQGAGETQYF.

The chain carries TRBV28 and TRBJ2-1, with D possibly being TRBD1 (6 bases). V was cut by 6 bases and J by 7 bases, with 19 bases left in between. The CDR3 is 15 amino acids. Germline V gives CDR1 MDHEN, CDR2 SYDVKM. The CDR3 spells CASSDMTGPGNEQFF. The CDR3 bases are TGTGCCAGCAGCGATATGACAGGTCCGGGGAATGAGCAGTTCTTC.

This clonotype came up many times. CDR3 nucleotide sequence: TGCAGCGCCCGGCGGGATCAAGAGACCCAGTACTTC. Amino acids: CSARRDQETQYF. V gene TRBV29-1 combines with J gene TRBJ2-5, with D perhaps TRBD2 (6 bases). V was clipped by 7 bases and J by 2 bases, with 11 bases between them. CDR3 length: 12 amino acids. Germline-derived CDR1 and CDR2 are SQVTM and ANQGSEA.

Comments on this clonotype: A much larger clone lies one base from this, so it may be a read error. The chain recombines TRBV6-5 with TRBJ1-1; D is unclear. Trimming left V 5 bases short and J 3 bases short, with 16 bases between. The CDR3 consists of 15 residues. The germline V gene has CDR1 MNHEY and CDR2 SVGAGI. Written as DNA, the CDR3 is TGTGCCAGCAGTACGCGTTTGGTATCTGACACTGAAGCTTTCTTT. Protein: CASSTRLVSDTEAFF.

As concerns this clonotype: Given a much more abundant clone one base away, this may be a read error. The V gene is TRBV6-2 or TRBV6-3, the J gene TRBJ1-1; no definite D call. The length of the CDR3 is 13 residues. Germline CDR1 and CDR2: MNHEY and SVGEGT. This CDR3 is CASSYTVNTGAFF. The CDR3 nucleotides are TGTGCCAGCAGTTACACAGTGAACACTGGAGCTTTCTTT.

About this clonotype: A much larger clone lies one base from this, so it may be a read error. The rearrangement uses TRBV20-1 and TRBJ1-1; D possibly corresponds to TRBD1 (5 bases). The CDR3 is 12 residues long. Looked up from germline, CDR1 is DFQATT and CDR2 is SNEGSKA (reference sequence). Here the CDR3 DNA reads TGCAGTGCTACAGGGATGAACACTGGAGCTTTCTTT. It specifies CSATGMNTGAFF.

The J gene is TRBJ2-5, the V gene TRBV7-3; D may match TRBD1 or TRBD2 (5 bases each). CDR1 is SGHTA and CDR2 is FQGTGA in the germline V gene. The CDR3 sequence is 15 residues long. With 5 bases removed from V and 5 bases from J, the gap between germline ends came to 18 bases. The CDR3 bases are TGTGCCAGCAGCAACCTCGGGGCCCCCGGGGAGACCCAGTACTTC. Translating gives CASSNLGAPGETQYF.

Many counts were recorded for this clonotype. The rearrangement links TRBV4-2 to TRBJ1-6; D is uncertain. CDR3 length: 12 residues. Germline V gives CDR1 LGHNA, CDR2 YNFKEQ. Trimming cost V 5 bases and J 6 bases, with 5 bases left between them. The CDR3 DNA is TGTGCCAGCAGCGAACCTAATTCACCCCTCCACTTT. Protein: CASSEPNSPLHF.

The genes are TRBV7-2 and TRBJ2-1, with D perhaps TRBD1 (6 bases). Germline CDR1 is SGHTA and CDR2 is FQGNSA. This CDR3 contains 13 residues. V was cut by 4 bases and J by 5 bases, with 9 bases left in between. The CDR3 bases are TGTGCCAGCAGCTCCTACAGGGACAATGAGCAGTTCTTC. Amino acid sequence: CASSSYRDNEQFF.

At least ten counts were recorded for this clonotype. The CDR3, as DNA: TGTGCCAGCAGTCGACAGGACGCCTACGAGCAGTACTTC. Translation: CASSRQDAYEQYF. The rearrangement joins TRBV28 to TRBJ2-7; maybe TRBD1 (6 bases). V gave up 5 bases and J gave up 2 bases, with 10 bases separating them. The CDR3 loop spans 13 amino acids. Per germline, CDR1 MDHEN and CDR2 SYDVKM.

This clonotype was counted many times. This rearrangement joins TRBV12-3 or TRBV12-4 to TRBJ2-7; 8 bases map to TRBD2. After removal of 5 bases from V and 5 bases from J, the junction contained 8 bases not matched to a gene. The length of the CDR3 is 14 residues. CDR3 bases: TGTGCCAGCAGTCCCCGGACTAGCCAGCACGAGCAGTACTTC. This codes for CASSPRTSQHEQYF.

This clonotype has more than one count but fewer than ten. CDR3 protein: CASSWMDTNEKLFF. CDR3 nucleotide sequence: TGTGCCAGCAGTTGGATGGACACTAATGAAAAACTGTTTTTT. The J gene is TRBJ1-4, the V gene TRBV6-6; D uncertain. Trimming pared 4 bases from V and 2 bases from J, leaving 8 bases between. Germline V CDR1 and CDR2: MNHNY, SVGAGI (reference sequence). The CDR3 is 14 amino acids.

The CDR3 here is CSAPSPGTGSINNEQFF. For the CDR3, the DNA is TGCAGTGCTCCAAGTCCCGGGACAGGGTCCATTAACAATGAGCAGTTCTTC. J is TRBJ2-1 and V is TRBV20-1; the match to TRBD1 covers 9 bases. CDR1 is DFQATT, CDR2 SNEGSKA, per germline (reference sequence). The CDR3 runs 17 residues. V was clipped by 5 bases and J by 5 bases; unmatched bases: 16.

This clonotype occurred many times. J is TRBJ1-2 and V is TRBV7-2, with D uncertain. This CDR3 has 12 residues. With 3 bases removed from V and 7 bases from J, the gap between germline ends came to 9 bases. Germline CDR1 and CDR2: SGHTA and FQGNSA. The CDR3 sequence: CASSLYSFGYTF. For the CDR3, the DNA is TGTGCCAGCAGCTTGTACAGCTTTGGCTACACCTTC.

This clonotype came up a few times. The CDR3 nucleotides read TGCAGTGCTAGTTTGGCTAGCGGGACGAATGAGCAGTTCTTC. It is translated as CSASLASGTNEQFF. The chain has TRBV20-1 and TRBJ2-1, with 9 nucleotides matching TRBD2. The CDR3 extends over 14 amino acids. Germline trimming cut 3 bases from V and 7 bases from J; bases unmatched to any gene: 7. Germline values: CDR1 DFQATT, CDR2 SNEGSKA (reference sequence).

This clonotype was seen ten or more times. The chain combines TRBV5-1 with TRBJ2-1; 7 nucleotides match TRBD1. CDR1 is SGHRS, CDR2 YFSETQ, per germline. The CDR3 totals 14 residues. The V and J ends lost 2 bases and 7 bases, in that order; junction bases with no gene match: 6. In DNA, the CDR3 is TGCGCCAGCAGCTTCCGGGACAGAAGAAATGAGCAGTTCTTC. Translating gives CASSFRDRRNEQFF.

In this sample, this clonotype turned up many times. The chain employs TRBV11-2 and TRBJ1-2; D call uncertain. The CDR3 runs to 13 residues. CDR1 is SGHAT, CDR2 FQNNGV, per germline. The ends were cut back, 5 bases at V and 7 bases at J, with 14 bases in the middle. The CDR3 coding sequence is TGTGCCAGCAGCCCCTCCGGGCGCAGTGGCTACACCTTC. Encoded protein: CASSPSGRSGYTF.

This clonotype was counted a single time. One junction end does not reproduce the germline sequence, and a read error may be involved. The chain links TRBV7-2 to TRBJ2-7; maybe TRBD2 (6 bases). Germline CDR1 reads SGHTA; CDR2 reads FQGNSA. The length of the CDR3 is 13 residues. The CDR3: CAGSSWGVYEQYF. CDR3 coding DNA: TGTGCCGGCAGCTCATGGGGGGTCTACGAGCAGTACTTC.